This T cell receptor (beta chain) was retrieved from a study of control samples from healthy donors and cancer patients. Looked up from germline, CDR1 is SEHNR and CDR2 is FQNEAQ (reference sequence). The CDR3 has 13 residues. The ends were cut back, 2 bases at V and 2 bases at J, with 6 bases in the middle. Profiled with immunoSEQ multiplex PCR; TCRdb holds only in-frame clones, not every one. The repertoire holds roughly 120,000 clones, with approximately 94% as singletons. Specimen: blood. The chain links TRBV7-9 to TRBJ1-1; D remains unclear. This clonotype was obtained from a man aged 30 to 39 in good health. In DNA form, the CDR3 reads TGTGCCAGCAGCTTAACGGGCAACACTGAAGCTTTCTTT. This translates into CASSLTGNTEAFF.